Shown below are 30 T cell receptor beta chains from a single sample sequenced in a study of monozygotic twins with inflammatory bowel disease. TCRdb reprocessed the 5' RACE reads and stores each CDR3 protein as one record, lacking DNA. The sample table sets out 200,000 to 250,000 distinct CDR3 sequences. Specimen: blood. The receptors derive from a human donor with ulcerative colitis or Crohn's disease, or a healthy co-twin of an affected twin (not recorded which).

The chain employs TRBV5-1 and TRBJ2-5; the TCRdb call, TRBD1, lacks DNA for checking. This CDR3 has 15 amino acids. Germline V gene sequence: CDR1 SGHRS, CDR2 YFSETQ. CDR3 loop: CASSSSGGDVETQYF.

The chain recombines TRBV6-1 with TRBJ1-3; TCRdb outputs TRBD1, but without DNA this stays unchecked. The CDR3 extends over 14 amino acids. CDR1 MNHNS and CDR2 SASEGT come from the germline V gene. CDR3 loop: CASDSFSSGNTIYF.

This chain joins TRBV12-3 or TRBV12-4 and TRBJ2-5; the TCRdb D gene call, TRBD2, has no DNA to confirm it. This CDR3 contains 13 residues. CDR3 sequence reads: CASPRDCKETQYF.

V gene TRBV20-1 combines with J gene TRBJ2-3; TCRdb's D call, TRBD1, is unchecked because there is no DNA. Per the germline V gene, CDR1 is DFQATT and CDR2 is SNEGSKA (reference sequence). This CDR3 region has 13 residues. The CDR3 loop reads CSASLQGTDTQYF.

This sequence joins TRBV12-3 or TRBV12-4 and TRBJ1-3. The CDR3 has 15 residues. CDR3 in amino acids: CASSFDQGSGNTIYF.

The J gene is TRBJ1-2, the V gene TRBV20-1; TCRdb's D call, TRBD1, is unchecked because there is no DNA. Germline assignment: CDR1 DFQATT and CDR2 SNEGSKA (reference sequence). CDR3 length: 13 residues. The CDR3 here is CSAGTGVEDGYTF.

This rearrangement joins TRBV5-4 to TRBJ2-2; the TRBD1 assignment by TCRdb is unverifiable without DNA. CDR3 length: 15 amino acids. Per germline, CDR1 SGHNT and CDR2 YYREEE (reference sequence). The CDR3 is CASSSMTGNTGELFF.

The chain has TRBV10-2 and TRBJ1-5; TCRdb gives TRBD1 as the D gene, but with no DNA this cannot be confirmed. The germline CDR1 and CDR2 sequences are WSHSY and SAAADI. This CDR3 spans 16 amino acids. This CDR3 is CASMEGGQGRNQPQHF.

V gene TRBV25-1 combines with J gene TRBJ2-1; TCRdb gives TRBD2 as the D gene, but with no DNA this cannot be confirmed. The length of the CDR3 is 12 residues. The germline gives CDR1 MGHDK, CDR2 SYGVNS. CDR3 sequence reads: CASSRTSREQFF.

V and J are TRBV11-2 and TRBJ2-2. This CDR3 has 13 residues. CDR1 and CDR2 from the germline V gene are SGHAT and FQNNGV. CDR3 sequence reads: CASSLPWAGELFF.

The chain couples TRBV29-1 to TRBJ1-5; absent DNA, TCRdb's TRBD1 call cannot be checked. The CDR3 is 13 amino acids. Germline-derived CDR1 and CDR2 are SQVTM and ANQGSEA. The CDR3 sequence is CSAADRVGQPQHF.

The chain uses TRBV6-5 and TRBJ2-7; TCRdb calls TRBD2, which cannot be checked without DNA. Germline CDR1 reads MNHEY; CDR2 reads SVGAGI. This CDR3 is 17 amino acids long. CDR3 residues: CASSYSRGGPRPGEQYF.

CDR3 residues: CASSPGQGNAEAFF. V usage is TRBV19 and J usage is TRBJ1-1; no DNA is available, so the TRBD1 call from TCRdb remains unchecked. The germline V gene encodes CDR1 LNHDA and CDR2 SQIVND (reference sequence). There are 14 residues in the CDR3.

The chain employs TRBV3-1 and TRBJ2-7; lacking DNA, the TRBD1 call made by TCRdb goes unchecked. The CDR3 loop spans 15 amino acids. Looked up from germline, CDR1 is LGHDT and CDR2 is YNNKEL (reference sequence). CDR3 sequence: CASSQVTGPTYEQYF.

The chain joins TRBV25-1 to TRBJ1-4. The CDR3 loop spans 15 amino acids. The germline V gene has CDR1 MGHDK and CDR2 SYGVNS. CDR3 amino acids: CASSDAGTTNEKLFF. Full variable domain (remainder filled in from reference TRBV25-1 and TRBJ1-4): EADIYQTPRYLVIGTGKKITLECSQTMGHDKMYWYQQDPGMELHLIHYSYGVNSTEKGDLSSESTVSRIRTEHFPLTLESARPSHTSQYLCASSDAGTTNEKLFFGSGTQLSVL.

The CDR3 region is CSARDYRGYNSPLHF. The chain couples TRBV20-1 to TRBJ1-6. The CDR3 covers 15 residues. Germline V gene data show CDR1 as DFQATT and CDR2 as SNEGSKA (reference sequence).

J is TRBJ1-2 and V is TRBV10-3. Germline loops: CDR1 ENHRY, CDR2 SYGVKD. The CDR3 runs to 16 residues. CDR3 sequence reads: CAISEPLTRTGYGYTF.

The V and J genes are TRBV6-1 and TRBJ1-6. The CDR3 has 19 amino acids. Per the germline V gene, CDR1 is MNHNS and CDR2 is SASEGT. The CDR3 is CASSEPLQGWSSYNSPLHF.

The chain is built from TRBV20-1 and TRBJ2-1; TCRdb returns TRBD2, unconfirmable since there is no DNA. CDR1 and CDR2 (germline): DFQATT, SNEGSKA (reference sequence). The length of the CDR3 is 14 residues. This chain's CDR3 is CSARGLAGSSEQFF.

The rearrangement links TRBV12-3 or TRBV12-4 to TRBJ1-2; TCRdb reports TRBD1, a call that lacks DNA to check it against. This CDR3 has 14 amino acids. The CDR3 loop reads CASSYDRGERGYTF.

V usage is TRBV28 and J usage is TRBJ2-5; TCRdb's D gene call, TRBD2, goes unchecked for lack of DNA. CDR1 and CDR2 from the germline V gene are MDHEN and SYDVKM. CDR3 length: 16 residues. The CDR3 loop is CASSFGLAGYQETQYF.

This chain joins TRBV20-1 and TRBJ1-4; checking the TCRdb D call of TRBD1 is not possible without DNA. The CDR3 is made up of 15 amino acids. CDR1 is DFQATT, CDR2 SNEGSKA, per germline (reference sequence). The CDR3 protein is CSVGQGARGGEKLFF.

The chain couples TRBV3-1 to TRBJ2-3; TCRdb's D call, TRBD1, is unchecked because there is no DNA. Germline CDR1 is LGHDT and CDR2 is YNNKEL (reference sequence). The CDR3 consists of 15 residues. The CDR3 region is CASSRGGRDTDTQYF.

The J gene is TRBJ1-5, the V gene TRBV20-1; without DNA, the TCRdb call of TRBD1 cannot be checked. Germline V gene lookup returns CDR1 DFQATT and CDR2 SNEGSKA (reference sequence). There are 13 residues in the CDR3. The CDR3 sequence: CSALTGIDQPQHF.

The V gene is TRBV7-6, the J gene TRBJ1-1. The length of the CDR3 is 11 residues. Per the germline V gene, CDR1 is SGHVS and CDR2 is FNYEAQ. The CDR3 reads CASSADGHAFF. The whole variable domain, remainder taken from reference TRBV7-6 and TRBJ1-1, is GAGVSQSPRYKVTKRGQDVALRCDPISGHVSLYWYRQALGQGPEFLTYFNYEAQQDKSGLPNDRFSAERPEGSISTLTIQRTEQRDSAMYRCASSADGHAFFGQGTRLTVV.

The gene calls are TRBV5-5 and TRBJ1-2. This CDR3 is built from 13 residues. Germline lookup yields CDR1 SGHKS and CDR2 YYEKEE (reference sequence). CDR3 amino acids: CASSSDLNYGYTF.

The V call is TRBV9, the J call TRBJ2-2; checking the TCRdb D call of TRBD1 is not possible without DNA. The CDR3 contains 12 residues. Germline-derived CDR1 and CDR2 are SGDLS and YYNGEE. The CDR3 reads CATTGRTGELFF.

The genes are TRBV12-3 or TRBV12-4 and TRBJ1-6. This CDR3 spans 13 amino acids. The CDR3 reads CASKVFKNSPLHF.

The rearrangement links TRBV20-1 to TRBJ1-1; TCRdb names TRBD1, which stays unverified in the absence of DNA. Germline CDR1 DFQATT, CDR2 SNEGSKA (reference sequence). The CDR3 has 11 amino acids. The CDR3 is CSARPGGEAFF.

The CDR3 loop is CSVKGDIRDSTNEKLFF. This sequence joins TRBV29-1 and TRBJ1-4; TCRdb gives TRBD1 as the D gene, but with no DNA this cannot be confirmed. CDR3 length equals 17 residues. Germline V gives CDR1 SQVTM, CDR2 ANQGSEA.